This entry features one T cell receptor (beta chain) sequence. It has no known antigen specificity. Base qualities are missing; no much larger clone stands one base away. The data belong to a study of post-analysis software for immune sequencing data (dated by TCRdb to 2015 to 2017). For context, the study as a whole: Recorded disease courses included relapsing-remitting, secondary progressive and progressive-relapsing multiple sclerosis, with some patients lacking subtype annotation. The patient repertoires were set against eleven to twelve previously published healthy control repertoires from donors whose ages ranged from roughly 6 to 26 years. A subset of samples was prepared in parallel using single-end sample barcoding, then pooled and co-amplified after Illumina adapter ligation.

On the study overall, not on this receptor specifically: Patients showed significantly higher frequencies than controls for a handful of TRBV segments, among them TRBV5-6, TRBV5-1 and TRBV20-1. When samples were clustered directly using the F measure, samples prepared in the same batch co-clustered strongly, which prompted a batch-effect correction. The control group was slightly older than the multiple sclerosis patient group. Multiple sclerosis patients had significantly lower normalized Chao1 diversity than controls, a result that suggests substantial peripheral T-cell clonal expansion.

To demonstrate the VDJtools post-analysis software, TCR beta repertoires were profiled from the peripheral blood of about 13 young patients with multiple sclerosis. The patients with multiple sclerosis were children and adolescents between about 6 and 15 years of age. The library was built by means of PCR. TCRdb lists the instrument as Illumina HiSeq 2500. Unique molecular identifiers were incorporated into TCR beta cDNA libraries to reduce PCR and sequencing biases. Some 500,000 cDNA molecules were obtained for every 1 to 10 million input T cells, so each molecule roughly corresponded to one T cell. Patient libraries were prepared and sequenced with the same protocol used for the earlier healthy control dataset. Within a given batch, samples were prepared together, multiplexed and sequenced on the same HiSeq lane. The source study handled its data this way. Raw barcoded reads were processed with MIGEC, and single-read molecular identifier groups were discarded before consensus assembly and CDR3 extraction. Clonotype tables were post-analysed with VDJtools, and diversity was normalized by down-sampling all datasets to the smallest sample size. To correct batch-related cross-sample contamination, repertoire overlap clustering matched CDR3 amino acid sequences but not nucleotide sequences. The raw public data were reprocessed by TCRdb itself: fastp quality trimming at Q25, MiXCR clonotype calling, in-frame beta chains only. Each CDR3 protein gets just one entry, which takes the most common genes and DNA from the rows behind it. The V and J calls shown here were made by TCRdb, not taken from the authors' results. The sample contains 820,000 or so distinct CDR3 sequences, 53% of them found a single time. The ten largest clones represent roughly 4.4% of the sample.

V loses 7 bases, J loses 5 bases, and the germline ends lie 14 bases apart. The CDR1 and CDR2 encoded by the germline V gene (reference sequence) are SEHNR and FQNEAQ. The CDR3, from cysteine to phenylalanine, totals 13 residues. The read is trimmed to its CDR3 DNA, 39 bases read in frame from base 1. The sequencing sample was made of blood. The sequence was obtained from a girl aged 5-17 years with multiple sclerosis. The chain is made from TRBV7-9 and TRBJ1-2; the D gene is perhaps TRBD1, on 5 matching bases. The CDR3 loop reads CASTYDSNYGYTF. The base sequence is TGTGCCAGCACCTATGACAGCAATTATGGCTACACCTTC.